This TCR beta chain was captured in a study of blood T cell repertoires in COVID-19. Study-level background: Sites in the United States, Italy and Spain provided acute and convalescent COVID-19 samples.

Original methodology: Counts of nucleated cells, estimated from reference gene primer amplification, were obtained. Profiled with immunoSEQ multiplex PCR; TCRdb holds only in-frame clones, not every one. V and J calls plus clone size are reproduced from that table; the DNA served to infer D and trimming. The repertoire holds around 300,000 clones, with roughly 90% as singletons. The germline V gene encodes CDR1 SGHNT and CDR2 YYREEE (reference sequence). V dropped 4 bases and J dropped 2 bases, with 18 bases sitting between them. CDR3 length equals 16 residues. The sequence came from a woman aged 25 to 39 with COVID-19, enrolled during active disease. The source material was peripheral blood. V and J are TRBV5-4 and TRBJ1-1, with D tentatively TRBD1 (5 bases). CDR3 protein: CASSPPPGQANTEAFF. The CDR3 region has the DNA TGTGCCAGCAGCCCTCCTCCAGGGCAGGCTAACACTGAAGCTTTCTTT.